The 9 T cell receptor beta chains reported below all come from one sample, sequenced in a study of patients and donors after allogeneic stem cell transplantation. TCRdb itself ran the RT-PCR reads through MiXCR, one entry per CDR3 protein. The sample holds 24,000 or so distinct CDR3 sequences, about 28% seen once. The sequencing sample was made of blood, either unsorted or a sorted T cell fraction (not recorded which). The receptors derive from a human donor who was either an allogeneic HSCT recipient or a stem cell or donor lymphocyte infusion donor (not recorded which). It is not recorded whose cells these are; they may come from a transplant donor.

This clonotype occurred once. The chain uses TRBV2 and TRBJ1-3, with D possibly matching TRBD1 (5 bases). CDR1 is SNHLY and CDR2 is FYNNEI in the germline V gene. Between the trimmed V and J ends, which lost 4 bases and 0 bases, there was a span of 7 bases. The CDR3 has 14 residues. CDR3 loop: CASSGQFSGNTIYF. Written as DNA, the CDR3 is TGTGCCAGCAGTGGACAGTTCTCTGGAAACACCATATATTTT.

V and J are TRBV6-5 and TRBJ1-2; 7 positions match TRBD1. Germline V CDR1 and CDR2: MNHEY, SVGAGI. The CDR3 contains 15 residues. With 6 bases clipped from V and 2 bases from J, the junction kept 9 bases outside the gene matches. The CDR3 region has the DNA TGTGCCAGCAGAAAAGGGACAGTAGAAAACTATGGCTACACCTTC. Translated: CASRKGTVENYGYTF.

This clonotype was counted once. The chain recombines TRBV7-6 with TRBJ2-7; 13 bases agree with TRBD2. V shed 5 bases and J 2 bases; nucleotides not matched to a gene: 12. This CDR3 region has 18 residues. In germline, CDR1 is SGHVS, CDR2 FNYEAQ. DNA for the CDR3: TGTGCCAGCAGCATATTACTAGCGGGGGGGCCCCTGGCCTACGAGCAGTACTTC. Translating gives CASSILLAGGPLAYEQYF.

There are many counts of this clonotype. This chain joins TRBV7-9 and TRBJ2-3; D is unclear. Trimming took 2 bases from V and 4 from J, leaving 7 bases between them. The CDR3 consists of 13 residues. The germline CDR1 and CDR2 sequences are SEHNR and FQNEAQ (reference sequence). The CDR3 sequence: CASSLRAADTQYF. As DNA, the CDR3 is TGTGCCAGCAGCTTAAGGGCAGCAGATACGCAGTATTTT.

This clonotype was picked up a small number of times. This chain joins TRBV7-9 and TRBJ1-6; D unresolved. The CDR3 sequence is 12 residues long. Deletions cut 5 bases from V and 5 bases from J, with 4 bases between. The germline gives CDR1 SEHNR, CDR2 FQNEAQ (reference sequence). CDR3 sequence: CASSANNSPLHF. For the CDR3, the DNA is TGTGCCAGCAGCGCCAATAATTCACCCCTCCACTTT.

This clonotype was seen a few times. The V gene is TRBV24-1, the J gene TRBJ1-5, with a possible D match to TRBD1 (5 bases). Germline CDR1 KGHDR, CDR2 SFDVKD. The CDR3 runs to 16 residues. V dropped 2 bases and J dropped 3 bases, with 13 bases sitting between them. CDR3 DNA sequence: TGTGCCACCAGTGATTGGGGGGAAGGGCCCAATCAGCCCCAGCATTTT. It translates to CATSDWGEGPNQPQHF.

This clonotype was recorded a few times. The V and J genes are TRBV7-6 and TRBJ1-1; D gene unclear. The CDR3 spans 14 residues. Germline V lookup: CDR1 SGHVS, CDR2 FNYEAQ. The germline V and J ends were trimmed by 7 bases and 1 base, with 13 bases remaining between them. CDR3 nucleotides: TGTGCCAGCACTCTCAGGTGGGGGAACACTGAAGCTTTCTTT. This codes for CASTLRWGNTEAFF.

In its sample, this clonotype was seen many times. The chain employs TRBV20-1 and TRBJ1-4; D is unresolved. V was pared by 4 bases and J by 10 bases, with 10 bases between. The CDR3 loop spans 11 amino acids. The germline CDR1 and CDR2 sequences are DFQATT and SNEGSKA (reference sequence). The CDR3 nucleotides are TGCAGTGCTACTCCCTATTCAAAACTGTTTTTT. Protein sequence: CSATPYSKLFF.

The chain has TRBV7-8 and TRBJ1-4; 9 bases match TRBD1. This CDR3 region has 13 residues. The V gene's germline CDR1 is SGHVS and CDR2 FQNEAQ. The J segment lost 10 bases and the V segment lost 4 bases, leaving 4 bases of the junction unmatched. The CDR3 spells CASSSTGGGKLFF. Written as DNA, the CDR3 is TGTGCCAGCAGCTCGACAGGGGGGGGAAAACTGTTTTTT.